The text below deals with one T cell receptor beta chain. Its antigen is still unknown. The data stem from a study of human T cells and chemical hapten exposure. Across the study: After 6 days, upper back 0.01% DPC patch tests were scored.

The length of the CDR3 is 11 residues. The germline V gene has CDR1 SQVTM and CDR2 ANQGSEA. Between the trimmed V and J ends, which lost 4 bases and 5 bases, there was a span of 8 bases. Time point of the sample: patch test 1, 2 weeks after DPC sensitization. The treatment: therapeutic diphenylcyclopropenone sensitization with weekly scalp DPC. Overall study findings and caveats: DPC sensitization left the count of TCRs above 1 in 1000 unchanged.

One entry per CDR3 protein results from TCRdb running MiXCR on the RACE reads. This repertoire shows some 380,000 distinct CDR3 sequences, 4.8% found once; its top ten account for approximately 2.5%. This sequence was found in a woman in her forties or fifties with alopecia areata. Some clones in this sample may be carry-over from other donors' samples. This chain links TRBV29-1 with TRBJ1-2; D gene unclear. The specimen comprised whole blood, sampled in connection with sensitization to the hapten diphenylcyclopropenone (DPC). The CDR3 DNA is TGCAGCGTTGGGGTTGGGTATGGCTACACCTTC. Its protein is CSVGVGYGYTF.